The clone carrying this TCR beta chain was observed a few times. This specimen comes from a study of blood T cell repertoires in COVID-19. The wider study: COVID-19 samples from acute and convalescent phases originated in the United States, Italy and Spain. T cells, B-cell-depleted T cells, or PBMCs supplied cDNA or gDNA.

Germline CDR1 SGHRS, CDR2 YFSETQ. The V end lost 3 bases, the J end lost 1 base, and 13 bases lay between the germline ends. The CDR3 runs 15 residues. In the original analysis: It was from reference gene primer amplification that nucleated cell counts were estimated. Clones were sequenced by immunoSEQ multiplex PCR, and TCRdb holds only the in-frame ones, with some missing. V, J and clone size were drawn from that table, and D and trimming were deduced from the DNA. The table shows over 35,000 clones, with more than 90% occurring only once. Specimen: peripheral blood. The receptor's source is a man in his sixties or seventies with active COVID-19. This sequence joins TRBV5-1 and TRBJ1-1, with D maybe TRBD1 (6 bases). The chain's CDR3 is CASSSQTGENTEAFF. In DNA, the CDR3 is TGCGCCAGCAGCTCCCAGACAGGCGAGAACACTGAAGCTTTCTTT.